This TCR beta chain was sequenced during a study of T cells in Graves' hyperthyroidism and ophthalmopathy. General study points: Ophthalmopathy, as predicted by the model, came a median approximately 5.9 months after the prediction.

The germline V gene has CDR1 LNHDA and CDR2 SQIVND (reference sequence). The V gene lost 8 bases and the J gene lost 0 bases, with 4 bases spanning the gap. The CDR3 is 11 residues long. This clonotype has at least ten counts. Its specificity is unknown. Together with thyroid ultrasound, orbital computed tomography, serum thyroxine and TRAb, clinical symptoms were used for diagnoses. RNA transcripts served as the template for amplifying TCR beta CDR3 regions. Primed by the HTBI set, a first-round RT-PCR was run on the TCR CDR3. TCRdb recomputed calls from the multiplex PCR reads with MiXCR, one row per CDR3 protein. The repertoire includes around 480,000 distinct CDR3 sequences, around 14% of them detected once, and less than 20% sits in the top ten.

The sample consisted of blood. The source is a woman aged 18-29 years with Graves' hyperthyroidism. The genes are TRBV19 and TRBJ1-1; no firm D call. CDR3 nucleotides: TGTGCCAGTTTCCTGAACACTGAAGCTTTCTTT. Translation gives CASFLNTEAFF.